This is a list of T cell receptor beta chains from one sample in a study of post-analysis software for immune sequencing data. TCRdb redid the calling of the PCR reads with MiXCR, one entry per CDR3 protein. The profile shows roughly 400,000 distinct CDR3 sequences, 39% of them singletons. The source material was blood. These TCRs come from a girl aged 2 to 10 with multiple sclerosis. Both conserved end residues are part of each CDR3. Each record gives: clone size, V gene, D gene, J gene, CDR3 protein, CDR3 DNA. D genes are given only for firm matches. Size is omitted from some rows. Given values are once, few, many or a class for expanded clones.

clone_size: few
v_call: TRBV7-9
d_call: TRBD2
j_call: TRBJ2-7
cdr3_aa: CASSLKKLGTSLYNEQYF
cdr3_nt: TGTGCCAGCAGCTTAAAGAAATTGGGGACTAGCCTCTACAATGAGCAGTACTTC

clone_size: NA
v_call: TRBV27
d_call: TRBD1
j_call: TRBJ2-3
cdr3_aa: CASSLIGNRGFTDTQYF
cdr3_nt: TGTGCCAGCAGTTTGATAGGGAACAGGGGCTTCACAGATACGCAGTATTTT

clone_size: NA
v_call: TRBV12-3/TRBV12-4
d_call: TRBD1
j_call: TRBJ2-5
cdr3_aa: CASSTPIDRGETQYF
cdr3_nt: TGTGCCAGCAGCACCCCCATCGACAGGGGTGAGACCCAGTACTTC

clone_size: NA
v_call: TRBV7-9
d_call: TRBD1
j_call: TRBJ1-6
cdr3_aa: CASSAGTGDSPLHF
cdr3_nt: TGTGCCAGCAGCGCCGGGACAGGGGATTCACCCCTCCACTTT

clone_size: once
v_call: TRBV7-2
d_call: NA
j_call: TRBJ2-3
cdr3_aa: CASSLVGRGFTDTQYF
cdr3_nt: TGTGCCAGCAGCTTAGTAGGACGGGGCTTCACAGATACGCAGTATTTT

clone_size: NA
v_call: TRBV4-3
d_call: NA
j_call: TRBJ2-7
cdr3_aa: CASSQESRAYEQYF
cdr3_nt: TGCGCCAGCAGCCAAGAATCTAGGGCCTACGAGCAGTACTTC

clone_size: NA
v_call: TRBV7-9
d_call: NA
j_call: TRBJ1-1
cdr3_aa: CASRGGEDEAFF
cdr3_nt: TGTGCCAGCAGGGGTGGAGAGGATGAAGCTTTCTTT

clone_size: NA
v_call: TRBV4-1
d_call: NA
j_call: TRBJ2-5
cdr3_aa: CASSQDLRGDNEQYF
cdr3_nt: TGCGCCAGCAGCCAAGATCTGAGGGGAGACAATGAGCAGTACTTC

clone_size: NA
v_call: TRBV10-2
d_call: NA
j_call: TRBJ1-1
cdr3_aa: CASSEQARNTEAFF
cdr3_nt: TGCGCCAGCAGTGAGCAGGCCAGGAACACTGAAGCTTTCTTT

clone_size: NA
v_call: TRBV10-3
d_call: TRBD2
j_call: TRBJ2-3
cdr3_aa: CAISSTSGGTDTQYF
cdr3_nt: TGTGCCATCAGTTCGACTAGCGGAGGCACAGATACGCAGTATTTT

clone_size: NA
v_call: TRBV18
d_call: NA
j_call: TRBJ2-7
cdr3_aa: CASSPGVSSYEQYF
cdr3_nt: TGTGCCAGCTCACCGGGAGTTAGCTCCTACGAGCAGTACTTC

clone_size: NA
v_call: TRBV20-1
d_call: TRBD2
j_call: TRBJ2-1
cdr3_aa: CSARDSLAGIALYNEQFF
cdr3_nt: TGCAGTGCTAGAGATTCGCTAGCGGGAATCGCACTCTACAATGAGCAGTTCTTC

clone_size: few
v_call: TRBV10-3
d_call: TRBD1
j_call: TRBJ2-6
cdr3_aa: CAISESTGVGANVLTF
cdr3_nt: TGTGCCATCAGTGAGTCTACAGGGGTCGGGGCCAACGTCCTGACTTTC

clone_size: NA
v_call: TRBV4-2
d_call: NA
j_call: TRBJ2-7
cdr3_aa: CASSRSRARGVSSGSTYEQYF
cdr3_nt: TGTGCCAGCAGCCGGTCAAGGGCCAGGGGGGTCTCTAGCGGATCCACCTACGAGCAGTACTTC

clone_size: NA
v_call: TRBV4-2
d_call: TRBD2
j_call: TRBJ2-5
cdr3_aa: CASSQAAGISGNNEQYF
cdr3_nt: TGTGCCAGCAGCCAAGCCGCCGGGATTAGCGGGAACAATGAGCAGTACTTC

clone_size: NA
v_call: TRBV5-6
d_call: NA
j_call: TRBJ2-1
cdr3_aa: CASTAWVSGDNEQFF
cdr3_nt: TGTGCCAGTACCGCTTGGGTCAGCGGAGACAATGAGCAGTTCTTC

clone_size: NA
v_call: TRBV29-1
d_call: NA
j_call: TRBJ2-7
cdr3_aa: CSVSASSTYEQYF
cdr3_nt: TGCAGCGTTTCGGCTAGCAGTACCTACGAGCAGTACTTC

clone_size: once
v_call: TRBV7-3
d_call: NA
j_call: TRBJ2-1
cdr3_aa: CASSLIGDDEQFF
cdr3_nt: TGTGCCAGCAGCTTAATAGGGGACGATGAGCAGTTCTTC

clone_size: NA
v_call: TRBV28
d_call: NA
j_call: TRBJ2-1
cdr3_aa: CASSRQTGNQFF
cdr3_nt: TGTGCCAGCAGTCGCCAAACAGGGAATCAGTTCTTC

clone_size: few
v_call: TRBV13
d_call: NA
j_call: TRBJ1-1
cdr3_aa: CASSLAWNTEAFF
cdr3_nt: TGTGCCAGCAGCTTAGCTTGGAACACTGAAGCTTTCTTT

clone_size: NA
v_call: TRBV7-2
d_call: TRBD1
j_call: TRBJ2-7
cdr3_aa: CASSFITGTGDEQYF
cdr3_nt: TGTGCCAGCAGCTTTATTACCGGGACAGGGGACGAGCAGTACTTC

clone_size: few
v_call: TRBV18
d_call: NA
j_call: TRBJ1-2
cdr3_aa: CASSLPYGPVLGYTF
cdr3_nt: TGTGCCAGCTCACTCCCTTACGGACCAGTACTTGGCTACACCTTC

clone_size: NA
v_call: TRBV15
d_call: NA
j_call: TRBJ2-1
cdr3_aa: CATSREGEKQFF
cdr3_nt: TGTGCCACCAGCAGGGAGGGGGAAAAGCAGTTCTTC

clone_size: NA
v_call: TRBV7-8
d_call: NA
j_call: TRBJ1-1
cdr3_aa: CASSSPGLMNTEAFF
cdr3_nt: TGTGCCAGCAGCTCCCCGGGACTGATGAACACTGAAGCTTTCTTT

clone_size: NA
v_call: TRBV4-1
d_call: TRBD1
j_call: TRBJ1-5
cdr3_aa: CASSQAATGGYQPQHF
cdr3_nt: TGCGCCAGCAGCCAAGCGGCAACAGGGGGCTATCAGCCCCAGCATTTT

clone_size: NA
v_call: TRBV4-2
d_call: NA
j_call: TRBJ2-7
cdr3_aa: CASSQATRVAREQYF
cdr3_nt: TGTGCCAGCAGCCAAGCAACTAGAGTGGCAAGGGAGCAGTACTTC

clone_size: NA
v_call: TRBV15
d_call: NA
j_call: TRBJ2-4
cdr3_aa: CATSRSGTGTSGDIQYF
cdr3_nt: TGTGCCACCAGCAGATCCGGAACCGGGACCTCGGGTGACATTCAGTACTTC

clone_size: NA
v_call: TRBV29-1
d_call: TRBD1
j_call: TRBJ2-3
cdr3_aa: CSAGNRGRTDTQYF
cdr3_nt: TGCAGCGCTGGGAACAGGGGGCGGACAGATACGCAGTATTTT

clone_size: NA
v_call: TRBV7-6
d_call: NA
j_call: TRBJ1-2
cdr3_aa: CASSLGRGDYGYTF
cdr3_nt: TGTGCCAGCAGCTTAGGGCGAGGAGACTATGGCTACACCTTC

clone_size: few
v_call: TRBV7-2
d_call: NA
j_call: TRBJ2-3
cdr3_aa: CASSFTSSDTQYF
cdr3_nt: TGTGCCAGCAGCTTCACTAGCTCCGATACGCAGTATTTT

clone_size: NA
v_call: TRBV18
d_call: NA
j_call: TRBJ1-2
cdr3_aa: CASSPGDTYGYTF
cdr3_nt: TGTGCCAGCTCACCAGGGGACACCTATGGCTACACCTTC

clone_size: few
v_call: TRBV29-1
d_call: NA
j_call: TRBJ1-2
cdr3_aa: CSVVDGLRSYGYTF
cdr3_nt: TGCAGCGTTGTAGATGGCCTCAGGAGCTATGGCTACACCTTC

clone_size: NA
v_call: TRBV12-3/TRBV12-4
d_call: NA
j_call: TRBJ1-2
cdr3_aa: CASSSLAYGYTF
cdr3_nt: TGTGCCAGCAGTTCTTTGGCCTATGGCTACACCTTC

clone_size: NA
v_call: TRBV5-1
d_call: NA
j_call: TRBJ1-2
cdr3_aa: CASSQGPANYGYTF
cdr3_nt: TGCGCCAGCAGCCAGGGCCCCGCTAACTATGGCTACACCTTC

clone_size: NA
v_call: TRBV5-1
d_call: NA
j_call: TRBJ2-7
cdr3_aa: CASSFNLAVEQYF
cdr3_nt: TGCGCCAGCAGCTTCAACCTAGCTGTCGAGCAGTACTTC

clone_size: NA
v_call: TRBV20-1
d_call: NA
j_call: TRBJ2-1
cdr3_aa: CSAGGNYNEQFF
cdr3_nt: TGCAGTGCTGGGGGGAACTACAATGAGCAGTTCTTC

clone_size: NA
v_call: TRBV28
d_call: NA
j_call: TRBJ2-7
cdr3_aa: CASTTDLIHYEQYF
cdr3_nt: TGTGCCAGCACGACAGACCTAATACATTACGAGCAGTACTTC

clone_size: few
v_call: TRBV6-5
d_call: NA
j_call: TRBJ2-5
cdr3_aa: CASSYSEVGMVPYF
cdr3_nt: TGTGCCAGCAGTTACTCGGAAGTAGGAATGGTACCGTACTTC

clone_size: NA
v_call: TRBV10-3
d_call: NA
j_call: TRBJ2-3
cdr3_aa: CAITRDGVSDTQYF
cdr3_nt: TGTGCCATCACCCGGGACGGAGTCTCAGATACGCAGTATTTT

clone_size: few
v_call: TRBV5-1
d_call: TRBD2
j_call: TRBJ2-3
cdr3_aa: CASSVTSGTSTDTQYF
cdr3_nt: TGCGCCAGCAGCGTAACTAGCGGGACAAGCACAGATACGCAGTATTTT

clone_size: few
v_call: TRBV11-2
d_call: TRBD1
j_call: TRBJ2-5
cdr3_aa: CASSFTATGAQETQYF
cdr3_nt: TGTGCCAGCAGCTTTACGGCGACAGGGGCTCAAGAGACCCAGTACTTC

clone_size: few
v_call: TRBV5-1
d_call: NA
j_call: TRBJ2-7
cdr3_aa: CASSLAQGRQYEQYF
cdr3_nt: TGCGCCAGCAGCTTGGCCCAGGGGAGACAGTACGAGCAGTACTTC

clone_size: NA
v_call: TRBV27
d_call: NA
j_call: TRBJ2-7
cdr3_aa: CASSALWEPTYEQYF
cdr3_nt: TGTGCCAGCAGTGCTTTATGGGAACCTACCTACGAGCAGTACTTC

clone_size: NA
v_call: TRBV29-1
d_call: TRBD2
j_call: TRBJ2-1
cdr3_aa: CSALGLAGVGEQFF
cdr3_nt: TGCAGCGCCCTGGGACTAGCGGGAGTAGGTGAGCAGTTCTTC

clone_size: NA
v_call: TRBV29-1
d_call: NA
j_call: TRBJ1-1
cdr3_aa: CSVEDLRVNTEAFF
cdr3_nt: TGCAGCGTTGAAGATCTGAGGGTGAACACTGAAGCTTTCTTT

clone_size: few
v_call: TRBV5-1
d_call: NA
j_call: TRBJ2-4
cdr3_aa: CASSLGGSPIQYF
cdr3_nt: TGCGCCAGCAGCCTGGGGGGCAGCCCCATTCAGTACTTC

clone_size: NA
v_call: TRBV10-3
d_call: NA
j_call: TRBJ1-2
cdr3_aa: CAISESTTGNGYTF
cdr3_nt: TGTGCCATCAGTGAGTCGACGACAGGCAATGGCTACACCTTC

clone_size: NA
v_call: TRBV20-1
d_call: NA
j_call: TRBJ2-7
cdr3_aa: CGRAFYEQYF
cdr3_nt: TGTGGACGAGCATTTTACGAGCAGTACTTC

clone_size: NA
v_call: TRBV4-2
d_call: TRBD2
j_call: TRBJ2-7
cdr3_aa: CASSQDHELAPTYYEQYF
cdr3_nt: TGTGCCAGCAGCCAAGATCACGAACTAGCGCCGACATACTACGAGCAGTACTTC

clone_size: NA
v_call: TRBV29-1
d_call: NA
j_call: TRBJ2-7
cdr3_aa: CRKDTSYEQYF
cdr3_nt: TGCAGGAAGGACACCTCCTACGAGCAGTACTTC

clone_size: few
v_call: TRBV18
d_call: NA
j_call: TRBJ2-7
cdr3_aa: CASSPPGVTYEQYF
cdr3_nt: TGTGCCAGCTCACCACCAGGAGTTACCTACGAGCAGTACTTC

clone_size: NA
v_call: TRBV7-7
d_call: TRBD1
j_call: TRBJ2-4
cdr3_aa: CASSHGTEVKNIQYF
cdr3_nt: TGTGCTAGCAGCCATGGGACAGAGGTTAAAAACATTCAGTACTTC

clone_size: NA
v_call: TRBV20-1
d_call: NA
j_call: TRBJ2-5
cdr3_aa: CSARSLETQYF
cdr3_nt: TGCAGTGCTAGGTCCCTGGAGACCCAGTACTTC

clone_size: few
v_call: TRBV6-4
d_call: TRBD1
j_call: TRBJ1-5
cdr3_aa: CASSDHFQGGNPPQHF
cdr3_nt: TGTGCCAGCAGTGACCATTTTCAGGGGGGCAATCCGCCCCAGCATTTT

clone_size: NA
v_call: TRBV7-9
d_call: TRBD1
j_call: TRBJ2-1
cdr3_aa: CASSCRTGGNEQFF
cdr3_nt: TGTGCCAGCAGCTGTCGGACAGGGGGAAATGAGCAGTTCTTC